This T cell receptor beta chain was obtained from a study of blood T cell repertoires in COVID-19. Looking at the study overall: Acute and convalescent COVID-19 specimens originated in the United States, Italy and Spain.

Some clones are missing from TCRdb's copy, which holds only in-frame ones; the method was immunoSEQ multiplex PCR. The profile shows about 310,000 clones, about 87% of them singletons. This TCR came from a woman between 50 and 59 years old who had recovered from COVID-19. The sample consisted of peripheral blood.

CDR3 nucleotide sequence: TGTGCCAGCACCCGGACAGGAATTAATGAAAAACTGTTTTTT. Amino acid sequence: CASTRTGINEKLFF. J is TRBJ1-4 and V is TRBV28, with 7 bases aligning to TRBD1. J was trimmed by 4 bases and V by 7 bases; bases with no gene match: 6. The germline V gene encodes CDR1 MDHEN and CDR2 SYDVKM. This CDR3 region has 14 residues.